These T cell receptor beta chains were read from a single sample in a study of blood T cells in healthy people across ages. TCRdb re-analysed the 5' RACE reads in MiXCR, keeping a single row per CDR3 protein. This sample yields hundreds of thousands of distinct CDR3 sequences, of which 56% are seen a single time; roughly 24% belongs to the top ten. The sample was blood. The receptors stem from a man aged 35 to 55 in good health. CDR3s leave out the opening cysteine and the closing phenylalanine or tryptophan. The order of the fields is V gene, CDR3 protein.

TRBV7-9	ASSYDKQPQH
TRBV6-5	ASSYSNYSPGYT
TRBV28	ASRQSDSPYNSPLH
TRBV12-3/TRBV12-4	ASSLAPSGPYEQY
TRBV7-2	ASTTDRVIEQF
TRBV20-1	SAVDRDRAQETQY
TRBV12-3/TRBV12-4	ASSWTGGAGGQQETQY
TRBV12-3/TRBV12-4	ASSLATGAQETQY
TRBV5-8	ASSLELRGIGEKLF
TRBV7-2	AIPPTVGNTEAF
TRBV20-1	SALQFRDYGYT
TRBV29-1	SVEDASAQY
TRBV6-2/TRBV6-3	ASSPSGRIHEQY
TRBV5-1	ASSLTGSSYEQY
TRBV6-6	ASSSAGGGKNIQY
TRBV6-2/TRBV6-3	ASRPPGLAGTVEQY
TRBV4-2	ASSPGVGRRYNSPLH
TRBV7-7	ASSLFTPPEAGELF
TRBV7-2	ASSWGQVSTDTQY
TRBV7-2	ASSLDPMNTEAF